This passage covers 14 T cell receptor beta chains from one sample sequenced in a study of cytotoxic CD8 clonotypes in ibrutinib-treated CLL. TCRdb's copy holds only in-frame clones and misses some; the assay was immunoSEQ multiplex PCR. This sample has under 300,000 clones, with 70% found just once. Source: PBMCs, taken after 24 months of ibrutinib treatment. The receptor set was obtained from a human donor with chronic lymphocytic leukemia.

The rearrangement links TRBV21-1 to TRBJ2-4; TRBD2, the D gene given by the table, was not confirmed from the DNA. TRBV21-1 corresponds to a pseudogene. This CDR3 region has 13 residues. The CDR3 is CASPLSAKNIQYF. DNA for the CDR3: TGTGCCAGCCCTCTGAGTGCCAAAAACATTCAGTACTTC.

The V gene is TRBV10-3, the J gene TRBJ2-5, with TRBD1 identical over 8 bases. The J call may be wrong; the DNA end is better matched by TRBJ2-7. Germline V CDR1 and CDR2: ENHRY, SYGVKD. The CDR3 totals 14 residues. The CDR3 region is CAINPGQASYEQYF. CDR3 coding DNA: TGTGCCATCAACCCGGGACAGGCTTCCTACGAGCAGTACTTC.

The V gene is TRBV18, the J gene TRBJ2-1; 7 nucleotides line up with TRBD2. This CDR3 spans 16 amino acids. Looked up from germline, CDR1 is KGHSH and CDR2 is LQKENI. The V and J ends lost 5 bases and 8 bases, in that order; junction bases with no gene match: 15. The CDR3 coding sequence is TGTGCCAGCTCAAGCGACCCGGGGGGAAGTCCCCATGAGCAGTTCTTC. This gives the protein CASSSDPGGSPHEQFF. Full variable domain (remainder filled in from reference TRBV18 and TRBJ2-1): NAGVMQNPRHLVRRRGQEARLRCSPMKGHSHVYWYRQLPEEGLKFMVYLQKENIIDESGMPKERFSAEFPKEGPSILRIQQVVRGDSAAYFCASSSDPGGSPHEQFFGPGTRLTVL.

The chain couples TRBV9 to TRBJ2-3, with a tentative D call TRBD1 (5 bases). The CDR3 sequence is 14 residues long. V was clipped by 2 bases and J by 6 bases, with 13 bases between them. The germline CDR1 and CDR2 sequences are SGDLS and YYNGEE. CDR3 DNA sequence: TGTGCCAGCAGCGTTCGTGGGAAGGGGGATACGCAGTATTTT. Its translation: CASSVRGKGDTQYF.

This clone was found once. The chain uses TRBV11-2 and TRBJ1-5; D unclear. The length of the CDR3 is 14 residues. Germline CDR1 reads SGHAT; CDR2 reads FQNNGV. Deletions cut 3 bases from V and 4 bases from J, with 10 bases between. The CDR3 nucleotides are TGTGCCAGCAGCTTGGCCGTTACTAATCAGCCCCAGCATTTT. It is translated as CASSLAVTNQPQHF. The full variable domain, rest sourced from reference TRBV11-2 and TRBJ1-5, is EAGVAQSPRYKIIEKRQSVAFWCNPISGHATLYWYQQILGQGPKLLIQFQNNGVVDDSQLPKDRFSAERLKGVDSTLKIQPAKLEDSAVYLCASSLAVTNQPQHFGDGTRLSIL.

The rearrangement joins TRBV30 to TRBJ1-2; D unresolved. CDR3 length: 11 residues. V dropped 4 bases and J dropped 5 bases, with 8 bases sitting between them. The V gene's germline CDR1 is GTSNPN and CDR2 SVGIG (reference sequence). The CDR3 region is CAWTRGYGYTF. Written as DNA, the CDR3 is TGTGCCTGGACTAGAGGGTATGGCTACACCTTC.

V and J are TRBV28 and TRBJ1-4; TRBD1 matches at 8 bases. The CDR3 runs to 15 residues. After removal of 7 bases from V and 7 bases from J, the junction contained 11 bases not matched to a gene. Germline loops: CDR1 MDHEN, CDR2 SYDVKM. The CDR3: CASMGPGQEPEKLFF. CDR3 bases: TGTGCCAGCATGGGACCGGGACAGGAACCTGAAAAACTGTTTTTT. The full variable domain, with the rest looked up from reference TRBV28 and TRBJ1-4, is DVKVTQSSRYLVKRTGEKVFLECVQDMDHENMFWYRQDPGLGLRLIYFSYDVKMKEKGDIPEGYSVSREKKERFSLILESASTNQTSMYLCASMGPGQEPEKLFFGSGTQLSVL.

Comment on this clone: Other DNA variants within this sample encode the same CDR3. V is TRBV30 and J is TRBJ1-2, with 8 positions matching TRBD1. The CDR3 is made up of 12 amino acids. Unmatched junction bases numbered 3, after V lost 4 bases and J lost 5 bases. Germline V gene data show CDR1 as GTSNPN and CDR2 as SVGIG (reference sequence). The CDR3 here is CAWNRGGYGYTF. As DNA, the CDR3 is TGTGCCTGGAACAGGGGGGGATATGGCTACACCTTC. The variable domain in full, with the rest retrieved from reference TRBV30 and TRBJ1-2, is SQTIHQWPATLVQPVGSPLSLECTVEGTSNPNLYWYRQAAGRGLQLLFYSVGIGQISSEVPQNLSASRPQDRQFILSSKKLLLSDSGFYLCAWNRGGYGYTFGSGTRLTVV.

The chain carries TRBV19 and TRBJ1-1; D ambiguous. CDR1 LNHDA and CDR2 SQIVND come from the germline V gene (reference sequence). The CDR3 extends over 12 amino acids. The V end lost 9 bases, the J end lost 4 bases, and 12 bases lay between the germline ends. The CDR3 loop is CASSHKVTEAFF. DNA for the CDR3: TGTGCCAGCAGTCATAAGGTCACTGAAGCTTTCTTT.

Only a few counts were recorded for this clone. The J gene is TRBJ1-2, the V gene TRBV29-1; a weak D match, TRBD1 (5 bases). Looked up from germline, CDR1 is SQVTM and CDR2 is ANQGSEA. The CDR3 runs 12 residues. V dropped 2 bases and J dropped 3 bases, with 7 bases sitting between them. CDR3: CSVEPGDYGYTF. CDR3 sequence (DNA): TGCAGCGTTGAACCGGGGGACTATGGCTACACCTTC.

The V gene is TRBV5-1, the J gene TRBJ1-3, with TRBD1 as a possible D gene (5 bases). V dropped 4 bases and J dropped 0 bases, with 14 bases sitting between them. The CDR3 spans 16 residues. Germline-derived CDR1 and CDR2 are SGHRS and YFSETQ. The CDR3 reads CASSPRSQGSGNTIYF. CDR3 DNA sequence: TGCGCCAGCAGCCCACGTTCCCAGGGCTCTGGAAACACCATATATTTT.

The chain has TRBV7-6 and TRBJ2-7; 7 bases fit TRBD2. The CDR3 spans 16 residues. From germline, CDR1 is SGHVS and CDR2 FNYEAQ. Unmatched junction bases numbered 6, after V lost 0 bases and J lost 1 base. CDR3 residues: CASSLAITGGSYEQYF. The CDR3 coding sequence is TGTGCCAGCAGCTTAGCCATTACCGGGGGGTCCTACGAGCAGTACTTC.

This chain uses TRBV6-1 with TRBJ2-5; D tentatively reads TRBD1 or TRBD2 (6 bases each). CDR3 length: 15 amino acids. Germline CDR1 is MNHNS and CDR2 is SASEGT. V lost 3 bases and J lost 2, with 13 bases in between. CDR3 loop: CASSDPQGRQETQYF. CDR3 in DNA: TGTGCCAGCAGTGACCCTCAGGGGAGGCAAGAGACCCAGTACTTC.

V is TRBV7-6 and J is TRBJ1-3; D unresolved. Trimming took 0 bases from V and 0 from J, leaving 15 bases between them. Germline V CDR1 and CDR2: SGHVS, FNYEAQ. The CDR3 is 18 amino acids. The CDR3 loop reads CASSLAGGGQSSGNTIYF. The CDR3 nucleotides read TGTGCCAGCAGCTTAGCGGGTGGCGGCCAGAGCTCTGGAAACACCATATATTTT.